The present T cell receptor (beta chain) was sequenced within a study of blood T cells in healthy people across ages. Background on the study: Per two T cells, about one barcoded beta molecule was captured through template switching.

Extraction of total RNA produced a minimum of 5.5 micrograms from each sample. With respect to this clonotype: Antigen unknown.

The V gene lost 7 bases and the J gene lost 3 bases, with 15 bases spanning the gap. The CDR3 contains 14 residues. CDR1 and CDR2 (germline): MNHEY, SVGAGI. Sample-barcoded 5' priming and a J-beta primer mix drove a second PCR of about 7 to 11 cycles. Each cDNA molecule received a tag from a template-switch adaptor that had 12 random nucleotides. TCRdb itself ran the 5' RACE reads through MiXCR, one entry per CDR3 protein. This sample has about a million distinct CDR3 sequences; roughly two fifths occur once, and the top ten carry about an eighth. Regarding the study as a whole: The study found more naive CD4+ cells and higher diversity in long-lived than aged donors.

This chain links TRBV6-5 with TRBJ1-1; D is undetermined. The sequence derives from a man younger than 35 in good health. Sequenced: blood. The CDR3 bases are TGTGCCAGCACTAACGAGGGTAGGGACACTGAAGCTTTCTTT. As protein: CASTNEGRDTEAFF.